The 7 T cell receptor beta chains below all came from one sample that was sequenced in a study of cytomegalovirus exposure and HLA in healthy donors. TCRdb keeps only in-frame clones here, not all; method: immunoSEQ multiplex PCR. The sample records some 310,000 clones, 88% being singletons. The sequenced material came from PBMCs. These TCRs come from a young man in good health and CMV-seronegative.

The CDR3 bases are TGTGCCAGAATCCGGGGGGCGGTGATCGGAGAGACCCAGTACTTC. Translation: CARIRGAVIGETQYF. This chain connects TRBV7-5 to TRBJ2-5; the D call in the table, TRBD2, was not verified against the DNA. TRBV7-5 is a pseudogene segment. The CDR3 is 15 amino acids.

The chain couples TRBV6-5 to TRBJ2-5; 8 positions match TRBD2. This CDR3 is built from 14 residues. Germline loops: CDR1 MNHEY, CDR2 SVGAGI. Germline trimming cut 4 bases from V and 1 base from J; bases unmatched to any gene: 2. The CDR3 coding sequence is TGTGCCAGCAGTTGGGGACTAGGCCAAGAGACCCAGTACTTC. Protein: CASSWGLGQETQYF.

This chain links TRBV5-6 with TRBJ2-1, with 10 bases fitting TRBD1. Germline assignment: CDR1 SGHDT and CDR2 YYEEEE. This CDR3 contains 15 residues. V was pared by 1 base and J by 7 bases, with 5 bases of the junction left unmatched. CDR3 sequence reads: CASSLLGTGDNEQFF. The CDR3 DNA reads TGTGCCAGCAGCTTGCTCGGGACAGGGGATAATGAGCAGTTCTTC.

The chain has TRBV5-1 and TRBJ2-2; the D gene is possibly TRBD1 (5 bases). Looked up from germline, CDR1 is SGHRS and CDR2 is YFSETQ. V was shortened by 2 bases and J by 6 bases, with 20 bases between the two germline ends. The CDR3 runs to 17 residues. The CDR3 loop reads CASSLNQGTQPAGELFF. CDR3 coding DNA: TGCGCCAGCAGCTTAAACCAGGGCACCCAACCCGCCGGGGAGCTGTTTTTT.

In this sample, this clone turned up a few times. This chain joins TRBV4-3 and TRBJ1-6, with D tentatively TRBD1 (6 bases). The CDR3 is made up of 16 amino acids. The germline gives CDR1 LGHNA, CDR2 YSLEER. The V end lost 0 bases, the J end lost 6 bases, and 12 bases lay between the germline ends. The DNA of the CDR3 is TGCGCCAGCAGCCAAGAGGGGAACAGGGCTAATTCACCCCTCCACTTT. Residues: CASSQEGNRANSPLHF.

The genes are TRBV5-1 and TRBJ2-5, with 7 nucleotides matching TRBD1. Looked up from germline, CDR1 is SGHRS and CDR2 is YFSETQ. Losses at the gene ends were 4 bases for V and 2 bases for J; bases not matched to a gene: 8. The CDR3 is 15 residues long. The CDR3 loop is CASSRGGSRQETQYF. Here the CDR3 DNA reads TGCGCCAGCAGCAGAGGGGGCTCAAGGCAAGAGACCCAGTACTTC.

J is TRBJ2-1 and V is TRBV7-2; TRBD2 matches 8 bases. CDR1 and CDR2 (germline): SGHTA, FQGNSA. V was clipped by 5 bases and J by 3 bases; unmatched bases: 12. This CDR3 region has 17 residues. The CDR3 loop is CASSPRGSGAIYNEQFF. The CDR3 DNA reads TGTGCCAGCAGCCCCCGGGGTAGCGGGGCAATCTACAATGAGCAGTTCTTC.